One sample yielded the 21 T cell receptor beta chains listed below, sequenced in a study of CD8+ T cells in alopecia areata. Reverse transcribed after extraction, RNA yielded cDNA as the sequencing template. Using immunoSEQ multiplex PCR, the repertoire was profiled, and TCRdb retains in-frame clones only, with some absent. The table records 65,000 to 100,000 clones, roughly 51% of them present only once. The specimen was NKG2D-high CD8+ T cells sorted from blood. The receptors originated from a human donor with alopecia areata.

This clone has only a few counts. V is TRBV28 and J is TRBJ2-2, with TRBD1 as a possible D gene (7 bases). Per germline, CDR1 MDHEN and CDR2 SYDVKM. CDR3 size: 15 residues. Deletions cut 4 bases from V and 3 bases from J, with 12 bases between. The CDR3 sequence: CASSYGGQYTGELFF. The CDR3 region has the DNA TGTGCCAGCAGTTACGGGGGACAGTACACCGGGGAGCTGTTTTTT.

The chain carries TRBV27 and TRBJ2-7; 8 bases are a match to TRBD2. Trimming removed 8 bases from V and 4 bases from J; junction bases left unmatched: 13. CDR3 length: 15 residues. CDR1 and CDR2 (germline): MNHEY, SMNVEV (reference sequence). The DNA of the CDR3 is TGTGCCAGCTCTCCGGCCGGGGGGGCTGGTTACGAGCAGTACTTC. This gives the protein CASSPAGGAGYEQYF.

This clone has only a few counts. The J gene is TRBJ2-5, the V gene TRBV28; tentatively, D is TRBD2 (6 bases). Germline V CDR1 and CDR2: MDHEN, SYDVKM. This CDR3 contains 15 residues. Trimming took 7 bases from V and 1 from J, leaving 16 bases between them. The CDR3 coding sequence is TGTGCCAGCACCCAGACGGGAGCGGCCCAAGAGACCCAGTACTTC. Encoded protein: CASTQTGAAQETQYF.

The chain links TRBV29-1 to TRBJ1-1; D ambiguous. CDR1 and CDR2 from the germline V gene are SQVTM and ANQGSEA. The CDR3 extends over 13 amino acids. The V end lost 2 bases, the J end lost 6 bases, and 13 bases lay between the germline ends. CDR3 nucleotide sequence: TGCAGCGTTGAATCTAGCCAAGACGCTGAAGCTTTCTTT. Translating gives CSVESSQDAEAFF.

The CDR3 sequence: CSVDGRDGTGELFF. Written as DNA, the CDR3 is TGCAGCGTTGACGGGCGGGATGGGACCGGGGAGCTGTTTTTT. The chain employs TRBV29-1 and TRBJ2-2, with D maybe TRBD2 (6 bases). CDR3 length: 14 amino acids. Trimming removed 3 bases from V and 5 bases from J, with 13 bases in between. Germline CDR1 is SQVTM and CDR2 is ANQGSEA.

Comments on this clone: The same CDR3 arises from other DNA sequences in this sample as well. The chain is built from TRBV28 and TRBJ2-2; unclear D gene. This CDR3 contains 15 residues. The V gene lost 7 bases and the J gene lost 4 bases, with 16 bases spanning the gap. Looked up from germline, CDR1 is MDHEN and CDR2 is SYDVKM. CDR3 protein: CASIETGRRTGELFF. Written as DNA, the CDR3 is TGTGCCAGCATCGAAACTGGTCGCCGCACCGGGGAGCTGTTTTTT.

The rearrangement uses TRBV5-1 and TRBJ2-7; possible D gene TRBD2, 6 bases. CDR3 length equals 14 residues. In germline, CDR1 is SGHRS, CDR2 YFSETQ. Trimming left V 3 bases short and J 3 bases short, with 13 bases between. DNA for the CDR3: TGCGCCAGCAGCTGGTGGGGGGAGCACTACGAGCAGTACTTC. Protein: CASSWWGEHYEQYF.

J is TRBJ2-2 and V is TRBV11-2; TRBD1 might be the D (6 bases). CDR1 and CDR2 (germline): SGHAT, FQNNGV. V shed 5 bases and J shed 1 base, with 17 bases lying between them. The CDR3 has 17 amino acids. CDR3 nucleotide sequence: TGTGCCAGCAGCCAAGTAGGCGTCAGGGGGAACACCGGGGAGCTGTTTTTT. Translation: CASSQVGVRGNTGELFF.

This sequence joins TRBV4-3 and TRBJ2-2, with D possibly matching TRBD1 (6 bases). Germline CDR1 reads LGHNA; CDR2 reads YSLEER. The CDR3 runs to 16 residues. V was trimmed by 0 bases and J by 6 bases, leaving 14 bases between them. Here the CDR3 DNA reads TGCGCCAGCAGCCAAGAGATTCCAGGGGCGCCCGGGGAGCTGTTTTTT. It translates to CASSQEIPGAPGELFF.

This clone was picked up a small number of times. The V gene is TRBV21-1, the J gene TRBJ2-6; TRBD1 is the table's D call and was not checked against the DNA. TRBV21-1 is recorded as a pseudogene. The CDR3 extends over 18 amino acids. The CDR3 bases are TGTGCCAGCCGACCGACCGGGACAGGGCCCGCTGGGGCCAACGTCCTGACTTTC. It specifies CASRPTGTGPAGANVLTF.

This sequence joins TRBV5-1 and TRBJ2-7, with a possible D match to TRBD2 (6 bases). The CDR3 contains 13 residues. Germline-derived CDR1 and CDR2 are SGHRS and YFSETQ. Trimming stripped 5 bases from V and 6 bases from J, with 15 bases between. CDR3 sequence: CASRRSQGGEQYF. The DNA for the CDR3 is TGCGCCAGCAGACGAAGCCAGGGAGGCGAGCAGTACTTC.

This clone has just a few counts. The rearrangement joins TRBV25-1 to TRBJ1-2; D is uncertain. Germline CDR1 and CDR2: MGHDK and SYGVNS. Trimming removed 0 bases from V and 4 bases from J, with 3 bases in between. CDR3 length: 12 residues. The CDR3 coding sequence is TGTGCCAGCAGTGAATACGGCTATGGCTACACCTTC. This codes for CASSEYGYGYTF.

This clone was counted a single time. V is TRBV5-1 and J is TRBJ1-1; D is undetermined. V lost 4 bases to trimming and J lost 1 base, with 8 bases between them. Per germline, CDR1 SGHRS and CDR2 YFSETQ. The CDR3 loop spans 13 amino acids. CDR3 DNA sequence: TGCGCCAGCAGCAGACCCGGGAACACTGAAGCTTTCTTT. This codes for CASSRPGNTEAFF.

The rearrangement uses TRBV29-1 and TRBJ2-2; D is uncertain. The CDR3 runs 11 residues. Trimming pared 4 bases from V and 4 bases from J, leaving 4 bases between. Germline assignment: CDR1 SQVTM and CDR2 ANQGSEA. Here the CDR3 reads CSVGVTGELFF. The DNA for the CDR3 is TGCAGCGTTGGGGTCACCGGGGAGCTGTTTTTT.

V is TRBV13 and J is TRBJ2-5, with 7 positions matching TRBD1. The CDR3 is 14 amino acids. V lost 4 bases, J lost 2 bases, and 4 bases stayed unmatched. The germline gives CDR1 PRHDT, CDR2 FYEKMQ (reference sequence). The DNA for the CDR3 is TGTGCCAGCAGCTCCGGACAGGAGCAAGAGACCCAGTACTTC. Protein product: CASSSGQEQETQYF. The full variable domain, rest sourced from reference TRBV13 and TRBJ2-5, is AAGVIQSPRHLIKEKRETATLKCYPIPRHDTVYWYQQGPGQDPQFLISFYEKMQSDKGSIPDRFSAQQFSDYHSELNMSSLELGDSALYFCASSSGQEQETQYFGPGTRLLVL.

This chain joins TRBV6-5 and TRBJ2-4; D uncertain. The CDR3 is made up of 10 amino acids. Deletions cut 6 bases from V and 15 bases from J, with 12 bases between. Germline V lookup: CDR1 MNHEY, CDR2 SVGAGI. CDR3 sequence: CASSGYGRYF. The CDR3 region has the DNA TGTGCCAGCAGCGGGTACGGGCGGTACTTC.

This clone was seen a handful of times. V gene TRBV7-9 combines with J gene TRBJ1-1; a possible D gene is TRBD1 (6 bases). This CDR3 has 11 amino acids. V lost 5 bases to trimming and J lost 8 bases, with 9 bases between them. Looked up from germline, CDR1 is SEHNR and CDR2 is FQNEAQ (reference sequence). CDR3 sequence (DNA): TGTGCCAGCAGCCCGGGACAAGAAGCTTTCTTT. This gives the protein CASSPGQEAFF.

This clone has only a few counts. V gene TRBV29-1 combines with J gene TRBJ2-3; possibly TRBD1 or TRBD2 for D (6 bases each). CDR3 length: 17 amino acids. CDR1 SQVTM and CDR2 ANQGSEA come from the germline V gene. V lost 1 base and J 2 bases, leaving 19 bases between the germline ends. CDR3 nucleotides: TGCAGCGTTGAAGGGGGGCGGGGCGGACCCAACACAGATACGCAGTATTTT. This sequence encodes CSVEGGRGGPNTDTQYF.

The genes are TRBV30 and TRBJ2-1, with D uncertain. The germline V gene has CDR1 GTSNPN and CDR2 SVGIG (reference sequence). This CDR3 region has 12 residues. Between the trimmed V and J ends, which lost 4 bases and 5 bases, there was a span of 9 bases. As DNA, the CDR3 is TGTGCCTGGATAGGGCTCCACAATGAGCAGTTCTTC. This gives the protein CAWIGLHNEQFF.

The gene calls are TRBV7-9 and TRBJ2-7; 9 bases line up with TRBD1. The CDR3 length is 15 residues. In germline, CDR1 is SEHNR, CDR2 FQNEAQ (reference sequence). The V gene end was trimmed by 4 bases and the J gene end by 2 bases; junction bases not matched to a gene: 6. The CDR3 region is CASSSPGQGTYEQYF. CDR3 nucleotide sequence: TGTGCCAGCAGCTCTCCGGGACAGGGAACCTACGAGCAGTACTTC.

The V and J genes are TRBV5-1 and TRBJ1-1; 7 bases match TRBD1. Unmatched junction bases numbered 9, after V lost 6 bases and J lost 1 base. Germline lookup yields CDR1 SGHRS and CDR2 YFSETQ. The CDR3 has 15 amino acids. CDR3 sequence reads: CASNLYGTENTEAFF. The CDR3 DNA reads as TGCGCCAGCAACCTTTACGGGACAGAGAACACTGAAGCTTTCTTT.